The rows below give T cell receptor beta chains drawn from one sample of a study of shared clonotypes between healthy human individuals. This table comes from immunoSEQ multiplex PCR, and its TCRdb copy is limited to in-frame clones, with some not included. The data hold about 700,000 clones, with about 91% observed a single time. The sample comprised naive CD8+ T cells sorted from blood. The receptors shown here come from a man aged 25 to 40 in good health. Each CDR3 is given with its conserved first and last residue. The D gene is left open where the match is weak. For some rows the clone size is stated as once, few or many, or as a class when expanded; others skip it.

v_call,d_call,j_call,clone_size,cdr3_aa,cdr3_nt
TRBV5-8,-,TRBJ2-7,-,CASSLIRTVAGPVYEQYF,TGTGCCAGCAGCCTAATTAGGACAGTGGCAGGCCCCGTCTACGAGCAGTACTTC
TRBV27,TRBD1,TRBJ1-2,-,CASSSGRGEYGYTF,TGTGCCAGCAGTTCGGGCAGGGGGGAGTATGGCTACACCTTC
TRBV19,TRBD2,TRBJ2-1,few,CASSPSGSSYNEQFF,TGTGCCAGTAGTCCCAGCGGGAGCTCCTACAATGAGCAGTTCTTC
TRBV6-5,-,TRBJ2-1,-,CASSYSGPSNEQFF,TGTGCCAGCAGTTACTCCGGACCCTCCAATGAGCAGTTCTTC
TRBV29-1,-,TRBJ2-6,-,CSVKSSLVVLTF,TGCAGCGTGAAATCCAGTCTAGTCGTCCTGACTTTC
TRBV28,-,TRBJ2-7,-,CASSDREATYEQYF,TGTGCCAGCAGCGACAGGGAGGCCACCTACGAGCAGTACTTC
TRBV7-9,-,TRBJ2-7,-,CASSLWGPGEQYF,TGTGCCAGCAGCTTATGGGGGCCAGGCGAGCAGTACTTC
TRBV15,-,TRBJ2-1,-,CATSRVYEQFF,TGTGCCACCAGTCGTGTCTATGAGCAGTTCTTC
TRBV7-9,-,TRBJ2-7,-,CASSEGGFPYEQYF,TGTGCCAGCAGCGAGGGAGGCTTTCCCTACGAGCAGTACTTC
TRBV5-6,TRBD1,TRBJ2-7,-,CASSQWDREHEQYF,TGTGCCAGCAGCCAATGGGACAGGGAACACGAGCAGTACTTC
TRBV4-3,-,TRBJ2-5,-,CASSLETQETQYF,TGCGCCAGCAGCCTAGAGACCCAAGAGACCCAGTACTTC
TRBV7-9,-,TRBJ2-1,-,CASTNRGRGYNEQFF,TGTGCCAGCACCAATAGGGGGAGAGGGTACAATGAGCAGTTCTTC
TRBV5-6,-,TRBJ1-5,few,CASSLYNQPQHF,TGTGCCAGCAGCTTGTACAATCAGCCCCAGCATTTT
TRBV19,TRBD2,TRBJ2-3,-,CASSLTSGRASSQDTQYF,TGTGCCAGTAGTCTTACTAGCGGGAGAGCTTCTTCGCAAGATACGCAGTATTTT
TRBV6-1,-,TRBJ2-7,once,CASSEVVGGYEQYF,TGTGCCAGCAGTGAAGTTGTAGGGGGGTACGAGCAGTACTTC
TRBV5-6,-,TRBJ1-2,-,CASQPTRSRDLYGYTF,TGTGCCAGCCAACCCACTCGGAGCAGGGATCTATATGGCTACACCTTC
TRBV13,-,TRBJ1-1,-,CASSSQPEAITEAFF,TGTGCCAGCAGCTCCCAGCCTGAGGCAATCACTGAAGCTTTCTTT
TRBV19,-,TRBJ1-5,-,CASSKGAGNQPQHF,TGTGCCAGTAGTAAGGGCGCCGGCAATCAGCCCCAGCATTTT
TRBV6-5,TRBD2,TRBJ2-1,-,CASSKLAGGNNEQFF,TGTGCCAGCAGCAAACTAGCGGGAGGGAACAATGAGCAGTTCTTC
TRBV29-1,-,TRBJ2-1,-,CSVELIQRAYNEQFF,TGCAGCGTTGAATTGATCCAGCGGGCATACAATGAGCAGTTCTTC
TRBV6-5,-,TRBJ1-2,-,CASRALGYGYTF,TGTGCCAGCAGGGCTTTGGGTTATGGCTACACCTTC
TRBV5-4,-,TRBJ1-1,-,CASSLEQGEAFF,TGTGCCAGCAGCTTGGAACAGGGTGAAGCTTTCTTT
TRBV9,-,TRBJ2-1,-,CASSGTGEWYNEQFF,TGTGCCAGCAGCGGGACGGGAGAGTGGTACAATGAGCAGTTCTTC
TRBV6-1,-,TRBJ2-7,once,CASSDLANEQYF,TGTGCCAGCAGTGACTTGGCAAACGAGCAGTACTTC
TRBV12-1,-,TRBJ1-1,-,CASSARGPRGSEAFF,TGTGCCAGCAGCGCCCGGGGCCCTCGGGGGTCTGAAGCTTTCTTT
TRBV21-1,-,TRBJ2-1,once,CAGGPNEQFF,TGTGCCGGGGGCCCCAATGAGCAGTTCTTC
TRBV7-7,-,TRBJ2-1,-,CASSLGGSPYNEQFF,TGTGCTAGCAGCTTAGGAGGGTCCCCCTACAATGAGCAGTTCTTC
TRBV9,TRBD2,TRBJ2-1,-,CASSPAGTTLNEQFF,TGTGCCAGCAGCCCCGCCGGGACTACCCTCAATGAGCAGTTCTTC
TRBV5-1,TRBD2,TRBJ2-1,-,CASSFWREVDNEQFF,TGCGCCAGCAGCTTTTGGCGGGAGGTCGACAATGAGCAGTTCTTC
TRBV4-3,-,TRBJ1-5,-,CASSQDGNQPQHF,TGCGCCAGCAGCCAAGACGGGAATCAGCCCCAGCATTTT
TRBV27,TRBD1,TRBJ1-2,-,CASSTTGVENTF,TGTGCCAGCAGTACCACAGGGGTGGAGAACACCTTC
TRBV28,TRBD1,TRBJ2-7,once,CASSLTGNTYEQYF,TGTGCCAGCAGTTTGACAGGGAATACCTACGAGCAGTACTTC
TRBV25-1,-,TRBJ2-1,-,CASTPGTIYNEQFF,TGTGCCAGCACTCCCGGGACAATCTACAATGAGCAGTTCTTC
TRBV5-6,-,TRBJ2-2,-,CASSLLLRGRTGELFF,TGTGCCAGCAGCTTGCTTTTAAGGGGTCGCACCGGGGAGCTGTTTTTT
TRBV6-5,-,TRBJ2-1,once,CASSYSTLASQFF,TGTGCCAGCAGTTACTCGACTCTAGCGTCGCAGTTCTTC
TRBV7-6,TRBD2,TRBJ2-7,once,CASSWGLAGPSSYEQYF,TGTGCCAGCAGCTGGGGACTAGCGGGACCAAGCTCCTACGAGCAGTACTTC
TRBV5-1,TRBD1,TRBJ1-1,-,CASSPWDRGFGYTEAFF,TGCGCCAGCAGCCCCTGGGACAGGGGGTTCGGGTACACTGAAGCTTTCTTT
TRBV6-1,-,TRBJ1-4,-,CASSEVRDLEKLFF,TGTGCCAGCAGTGAAGTACGGGACCTCGAAAAACTGTTTTTT
TRBV13,-,TRBJ2-3,-,CASSYAGSAITSTDTQYF,TGTGCCAGCAGCTATGCGGGCTCAGCGATTACTAGCACAGATACGCAGTATTTT
TRBV21-1,-,TRBJ2-3,-,CASSRQGADTQYF,TGTGCCAGCAGCAGACAGGGGGCAGATACGCAGTATTTT